These 22 T cell receptor beta chains originate from one sample sequenced in a study of response to subunit inactivated influenza vaccine (dated by TCRdb to the late 2010s). The library was produced with RT-PCR. The sequencer was an Illumina HiSeq 2500. TCRdb passed the public sequencing reads through fastp at Q25 and MiXCR, retaining productive beta sequences. Under each unique CDR3 protein, matching rows form one entry showing the most common genes and DNA. The table for this sample lists approximately 730,000 distinct CDR3 sequences; roughly 14% of them were counted only once. The ten largest make up around 6.5% of the sample. Sequencing was performed on PBMCs from blood, taken around 14 days before vaccination. Receptor source: a man aged 45 to 65 who received an inactivated influenza vaccine. Donor details come from another sample of the same person, matched by shared clones.

V and J are TRBV4-1 and TRBJ1-1; D is possibly TRBD1 (5 bases). CDR1 is MGHRA, CDR2 YSYEKL, per germline. Trimming took off 3 bases at V and 5 bases at J, with 19 bases between the two ends. The CDR3 is 16 residues long. As DNA, the CDR3 is TGCGCCAGCAGCCATCCCCAAGCTAGGGGAGGGACTGAAGCTTTCTTT. It encodes CASSHPQARGGTEAFF.

The chain is built from TRBV4-3 and TRBJ2-7; no reliable D call. The germline V gene encodes CDR1 LGHNA and CDR2 YSLEER. CDR3 length: 16 residues. V was pared by 0 bases and J by 2 bases, with 14 bases between. The CDR3 DNA sequence: TGCGCCAGCAGCCAAGAAGCTGTTGATTGGGCCTACGAGCAGTACTTC. This translates into CASSQEAVDWAYEQYF.

V usage is TRBV28 and J usage is TRBJ2-1, with 9 positions matching TRBD1. Trimming took 6 bases from V and 6 from J; bases not matched to a gene: 3. Germline V gives CDR1 MDHEN, CDR2 SYDVKM. The CDR3 is 13 residues long. The CDR3 sequence: CASRRTGANEQFF. Written as DNA, the CDR3 is TGTGCCAGCAGGCGGACAGGGGCCAATGAGCAGTTCTTC.

The chain combines TRBV12-3 or TRBV12-4 with TRBJ2-7; D not resolved. This CDR3 is built from 13 residues. V lost 5 bases and J 8 bases, leaving 16 bases between the germline ends. The CDR3 DNA reads as TGTGCCAGCAGTACTACCGGAGTAGGCCAGCAGTACTTC. Translation: CASSTTGVGQQYF.

The chain joins TRBV6-7 to TRBJ1-5; D is undetermined. TRBV6-7 is recorded as an ORF, its role being uncertain. The CDR3 is 18 residues long. The germline V and J ends were trimmed by 0 bases and 6 bases, with 21 bases remaining between them. Here the CDR3 reads CASSYSGSAKDGSQPQHF. The CDR3 nucleotides are TGTGCCAGCAGTTACTCGGGCAGCGCCAAAGATGGGAGTCAGCCCCAGCATTTT.

This clonotype was detected a few times. The chain is built from TRBV12-3 or TRBV12-4 and TRBJ2-3, with TRBD2 matching over 8 bases. This CDR3 spans 15 amino acids. With V trimmed by 3 bases and J by 4 bases, 6 bases remained unmatched. CDR3 protein: CASSFAGGGADTQYF. The DNA of the CDR3 is TGTGCCAGCAGTTTCGCCGGGGGGGGAGCAGATACGCAGTATTTT.

This clonotype has ten or more counts. The chain recombines TRBV19 with TRBJ2-7; weak D call: TRBD2 (6 bases). The V and J ends lost 4 bases and 5 bases respectively, with 12 bases between them. The CDR3 runs to 13 residues. Per the germline V gene, CDR1 is LNHDA and CDR2 is SQIVND (reference sequence). CDR3 residues: CASSRGGKNEQYF. DNA for the CDR3: TGTGCCAGTAGTAGAGGAGGGAAAAACGAGCAGTACTTC.

This clonotype has a handful of counts. The chain recombines TRBV12-3 or TRBV12-4 with TRBJ1-6; possible D gene TRBD1, 5 bases. The CDR3 is 16 residues long. V was clipped by 4 bases and J by 10 bases, with 20 bases between them. The DNA of the CDR3 is TGTGCCAGCAGTTCCCCGGTTGGGGGATTAAGGTCACCCCTCCACTTT. Encoded protein: CASSSPVGGLRSPLHF.

This sequence joins TRBV6-5 and TRBJ2-2, with a weak D call TRBD2 (6 bases). V lost 3 bases, J lost 7 bases, and 15 bases lay in between. Germline-derived CDR1 and CDR2 are MNHEY and SVGAGI. The CDR3 is 15 amino acids. CDR3 residues: CASSYSPAGSGELFF. Here the CDR3 DNA reads TGTGCCAGCAGTTATTCTCCCGCCGGGAGCGGGGAGCTGTTTTTT.

This clonotype was counted between two and nine times. This chain joins TRBV4-1 and TRBJ2-1; 10 bases align to TRBD2. V dropped 1 base and J dropped 4; count of bases not matched to a gene: 4. The germline V gene has CDR1 MGHRA and CDR2 YSYEKL. The CDR3 covers 16 residues. CDR3 DNA sequence: TGCGCCAGCAGCCAAGCAGCGGGGGGGGGTTACAATGAGCAGTTCTTC. Protein: CASSQAAGGGYNEQFF.

This sequence joins TRBV10-2 and TRBJ1-1; weak D call: TRBD1 (5 bases). Germline CDR1 WSHSY, CDR2 SAAADI. The CDR3 is 15 amino acids. V dropped 6 bases and J dropped 1 base, with 15 bases sitting between them. CDR3 sequence (DNA): TGCGCCAGCAGCCTTTTGGGGCACCCGAACACTGAAGCTTTCTTT. This sequence encodes CASSLLGHPNTEAFF.

This clonotype appeared a single time. This rearrangement joins TRBV3-1 to TRBJ2-3; no clear D gene. V lost 4 bases and J lost 6, with 14 bases in between. CDR1 is LGHDT and CDR2 is YNNKEL in the germline V gene (reference sequence). CDR3 length equals 14 residues. The CDR3 sequence: CASSRLSAPDTQYF. CDR3 DNA: TGTGCCAGCAGCCGTCTGTCAGCCCCTGATACGCAGTATTTT.

The chain joins TRBV28 to TRBJ2-7; a possible D gene is TRBD1 (6 bases). CDR1 MDHEN and CDR2 SYDVKM come from the germline V gene. The CDR3 sequence is 14 residues long. V was cut by 7 bases and J by 4 bases, with 17 bases left in between. CDR3 residues: CASIPSGVGYEQYF. Written as DNA, the CDR3 is TGTGCCAGCATACCTTCAGGGGTAGGATACGAGCAGTACTTC.

This chain joins TRBV6-2 or TRBV6-3 and TRBJ2-7, with D tentatively TRBD2 (6 bases). Trimming removed 7 bases from V and 0 bases from J, with 16 bases in between. The CDR3 consists of 15 residues. Germline CDR1 and CDR2: MNHEY and SVGEGT. The DNA for the CDR3 is TGTGCCAGCACCAAAGGGGCGGGGAGCTCCTACGAGCAGTACTTC. It encodes CASTKGAGSSYEQYF.

In this sample, this clonotype turned up many times. The V call is TRBV7-9, the J call TRBJ2-7, with 10 positions matching TRBD1. This CDR3 is built from 15 residues. V dropped 2 bases and J dropped 2; count of bases not matched to a gene: 3. Germline loops: CDR1 SEHNR, CDR2 FQNEAQ (reference sequence). The CDR3 DNA is TGTGCCAGCAGCTTAAGGGACAGGGGACCCTACGAGCAGTACTTC. This translates into CASSLRDRGPYEQYF.

This clonotype showed up just a few times. The chain couples TRBV11-2 to TRBJ2-4, with 15 bases that match TRBD2. The V segment lost 3 bases and the J segment 0 bases; nucleotides outside the gene matches: 12. The CDR3 runs 21 residues. Germline loops: CDR1 SGHAT, CDR2 FQNNGV. The CDR3 coding sequence is TGTGCCAGCAGCTTGGACTCTGGACTAGCGGGAGGGGCGAGAGCCAAAAACATTCAGTACTTC. Translated, it gives CASSLDSGLAGGARAKNIQYF. The entire variable domain, with the rest obtained from reference TRBV11-2 and TRBJ2-4, is as follows: EAGVAQSPRYKIIEKRQSVAFWCNPISGHATLYWYQQILGQGPKLLIQFQNNGVVDDSQLPKDRFSAERLKGVDSTLKIQPAKLEDSAVYLCASSLDSGLAGGARAKNIQYFGAGTRLSVL.

This clonotype has only a few counts. The V call is TRBV12-3 or TRBV12-4, the J call TRBJ2-3, with 7 bases lining up with TRBD2. V shed 1 base, J shed 8 bases, and the junction held 6 bases outside the gene matches. The CDR3 spans 14 residues. In DNA, the CDR3 is TGTGCCAGCAGTTTAGGTCCGCGGGAGTTTACGCAGTATTTT. It yields the protein CASSLGPREFTQYF.

This clonotype came up a few times. The chain uses TRBV6-5 and TRBJ1-1; a possible D gene is TRBD1 (5 bases). The ends were cut back, 2 bases at V and 11 bases at J, with 15 bases in the middle. The CDR3 runs to 13 residues. The germline V gene encodes CDR1 MNHEY and CDR2 SVGAGI. The CDR3 region has the DNA TGTGCCAGCAGTTACGTGAGGGCAGGGATGGCTTTCTTT. It yields the protein CASSYVRAGMAFF.

This chain uses TRBV3-1 with TRBJ2-5; 10 positions match TRBD2. The CDR3 covers 17 residues. Trimming cost V 3 bases and J 4 bases; bases outside gene matches: 11. CDR1 and CDR2 from the germline V gene are LGHDT and YNNKEL (reference sequence). The CDR3, as DNA: TGTGCCAGCAGCCATTCCAGGGAACTAGCGGGAACAGAGACCCAGTACTTC. Protein product: CASSHSRELAGTETQYF.

This clonotype was counted ten times or more. V is TRBV20-1 and J is TRBJ1-2, with TRBD1 as a possible D gene (5 bases). CDR3 length equals 17 residues. The germline V gene has CDR1 DFQATT and CDR2 SNEGSKA (reference sequence). V lost 0 bases and J lost 1, with 18 bases in between. The CDR3 region is CSARDPPRESINYGYTF. In DNA, the CDR3 is TGCAGTGCTAGAGATCCCCCCAGGGAATCCATTAACTATGGCTACACCTTC.

The gene calls are TRBV12-3 or TRBV12-4 and TRBJ2-4; D might be TRBD2 (6 bases). The CDR3 consists of 15 residues. V was clipped by 3 bases and J by 7 bases, with 16 bases between them. As DNA, the CDR3 is TGTGCCAGCAGTTTGGAGGGAGGACGGATGAACATTCAGTACTTC. It specifies CASSLEGGRMNIQYF.

The chain uses TRBV11-2 and TRBJ2-2; 7 bases are a match to TRBD1. V trimming: 5 bases; J trimming: 2 bases; junction bases outside the gene matches: 5. The CDR3 extends over 15 amino acids. Germline V gene sequence: CDR1 SGHAT, CDR2 FQNNGV. CDR3 loop: CASSPRGFNTGELFF. CDR3 DNA sequence: TGTGCCAGCAGCCCCAGGGGGTTCAACACCGGGGAGCTGTTTTTT.